A single sample is the source of the 5 T cell receptor beta chains below, sequenced in a study of PD-1 blockade in classical Hodgkin lymphoma. This table comes from immunoSEQ multiplex PCR, and its TCRdb copy is limited to in-frame clones, with some not included. The repertoire consists of around 100,000 clones, with 75% to 90% occurring once and the leading ten covering 6.5% to 7.5%. Exposure to brentuximab vedotin varied, and each patient had relapsed following autologous stem cell transplantation. This sample comprised peripheral blood mononuclear cells (PBMCs), obtained before the second cycle of nivolumab. The receptors shown here come from a human donor with classical Hodgkin lymphoma.

The chain links TRBV5-1 to TRBJ2-1; 9 bases match TRBD2. Per the germline V gene, CDR1 is SGHRS and CDR2 is YFSETQ. The CDR3 is made up of 16 amino acids. The V gene end was trimmed by 0 bases and the J gene end by 9 bases; junction bases not matched to a gene: 10. CDR3 sequence (DNA): TGCGCCAGCAGCTTGGAATCATTAGCGGGGGTCGGTGAGCAGTTCTTC. The encoded protein is CASSLESLAGVGEQFF.

The rearrangement joins TRBV7-9 to TRBJ1-1; D not resolved. V was shortened by 2 bases and J by 0 bases, with 7 bases between the two germline ends. The CDR3 covers 14 residues. Per germline, CDR1 SEHNR and CDR2 FQNEAQ (reference sequence). CDR3 in amino acids: CASSLIRLNTEAFF. CDR3 nucleotide sequence: TGTGCCAGCAGCTTAATCCGGTTGAACACTGAAGCTTTCTTT.

The J gene is TRBJ1-2, the V gene TRBV11-2; no definite D call. The CDR3 runs 15 residues. Trimming stripped 5 bases from V and 8 bases from J, with 21 bases between. CDR1 is SGHAT and CDR2 is FQNNGV in the germline V gene. The CDR3 region is CASSPPPSGNRGYTF. CDR3 sequence (DNA): TGTGCCAGCAGCCCCCCCCCGTCGGGTAATAGAGGCTACACCTTC.

The CDR3 protein is CASSFEGRGNEQYF. CDR3 bases: TGTGCCAGCAGCTTTGAGGGGAGGGGTAACGAGCAGTACTTC. The rearrangement links TRBV11-2 to TRBJ2-7; 7 positions match TRBD2. Germline V gene sequence: CDR1 SGHAT, CDR2 FQNNGV. J gave up 5 bases and V 3 bases, and 7 bases lay outside the gene matches. The CDR3 is 14 amino acids.

CDR3 region: CASSPGTKRTGHDTIYF. The CDR3, as DNA: TGTGCCAGCTCACCAGGGACAAAGAGGACAGGCCATGACACCATATATTTT. This chain connects TRBV18 to TRBJ1-3; the match to TRBD1 covers 7 bases. V dropped 2 bases and J dropped 8; count of bases not matched to a gene: 15. In germline, CDR1 is KGHSH, CDR2 LQKENI. This CDR3 has 17 residues.